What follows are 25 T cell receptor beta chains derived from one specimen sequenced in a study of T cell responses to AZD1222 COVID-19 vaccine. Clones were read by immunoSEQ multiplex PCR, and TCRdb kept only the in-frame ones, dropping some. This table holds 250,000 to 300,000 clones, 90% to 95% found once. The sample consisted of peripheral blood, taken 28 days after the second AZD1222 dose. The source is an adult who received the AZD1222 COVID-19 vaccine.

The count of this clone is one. The CDR3 sequence: CSVEDPPGQGEAYEQYF. The DNA for the CDR3 is TGCAGCGTTGAAGACCCTCCGGGACAGGGGGAGGCCTACGAGCAGTACTTC. This chain connects TRBV29-1 to TRBJ2-7; 11 nucleotides align to TRBD1. Trimming at V came to 0 bases and at J to 2 bases, leaving 9 bases not matched to a gene. The V gene's germline CDR1 is SQVTM and CDR2 ANQGSEA. This CDR3 comprises 17 residues.

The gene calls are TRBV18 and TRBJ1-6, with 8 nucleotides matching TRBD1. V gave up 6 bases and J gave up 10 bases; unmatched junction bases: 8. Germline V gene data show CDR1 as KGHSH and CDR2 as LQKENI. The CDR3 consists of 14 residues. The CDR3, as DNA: TGTGCCAGCTCCCCTGGACAGGGAGGCTCACCCCTCCACTTT. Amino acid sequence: CASSPGQGGSPLHF.

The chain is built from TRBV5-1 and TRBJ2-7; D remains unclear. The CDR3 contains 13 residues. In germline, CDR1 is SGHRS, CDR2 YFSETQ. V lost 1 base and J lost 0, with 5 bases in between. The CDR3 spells CASSLMGSYEQYF. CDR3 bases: TGCGCCAGCAGCTTGATGGGCTCCTACGAGCAGTACTTC.

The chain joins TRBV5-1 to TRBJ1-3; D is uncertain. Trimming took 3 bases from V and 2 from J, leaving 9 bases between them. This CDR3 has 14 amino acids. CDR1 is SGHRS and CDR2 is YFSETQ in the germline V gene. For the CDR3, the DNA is TGCGCCAGCAGCTCCGGGGAGACTGGAAACACCATATATTTT. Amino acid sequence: CASSSGETGNTIYF.

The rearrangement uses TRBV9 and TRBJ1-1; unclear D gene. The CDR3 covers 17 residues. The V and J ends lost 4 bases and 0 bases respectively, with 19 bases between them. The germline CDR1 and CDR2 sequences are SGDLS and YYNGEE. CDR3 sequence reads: CASSLLDLGPLNTEAFF. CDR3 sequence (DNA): TGTGCCAGCAGCCTACTAGACCTCGGACCTTTGAACACTGAAGCTTTCTTT.

CDR3 in amino acids: CASSFPLGAGGYTF. Here the CDR3 DNA reads TGTGCCAGCAGTTTTCCCTTGGGCGCTGGAGGCTACACCTTC. The gene calls are TRBV28 and TRBJ1-2; no definite D call. V lost 3 bases and J 8 bases, leaving 16 bases between the germline ends. From germline, CDR1 is MDHEN and CDR2 SYDVKM. The CDR3 is 14 amino acids.

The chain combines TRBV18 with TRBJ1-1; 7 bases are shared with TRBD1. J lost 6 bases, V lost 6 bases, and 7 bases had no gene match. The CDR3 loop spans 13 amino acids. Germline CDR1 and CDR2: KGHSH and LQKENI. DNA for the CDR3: TGTGCCAGCTCTATCTCAGGGGGTGCTGAAGCTTTCTTT. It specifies CASSISGGAEAFF. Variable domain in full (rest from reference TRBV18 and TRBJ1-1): NAGVMQNPRHLVRRRGQEARLRCSPMKGHSHVYWYRQLPEEGLKFMVYLQKENIIDESGMPKERFSAEFPKEGPSILRIQQVVRGDSAAYFCASSISGGAEAFFGQGTRLTVV.

This chain's CDR3 is CALRGPSKNSNQPQHF. Written as DNA, the CDR3 is TGTGCCCTCAGGGGACCTTCAAAAAATAGCAATCAGCCCCAGCATTTT. J is TRBJ1-5 and V is TRBV7-5; the table's D call of TRBD1 was not tested on the DNA. TRBV7-5 is shown as a pseudogene. The CDR3 is 16 residues long.

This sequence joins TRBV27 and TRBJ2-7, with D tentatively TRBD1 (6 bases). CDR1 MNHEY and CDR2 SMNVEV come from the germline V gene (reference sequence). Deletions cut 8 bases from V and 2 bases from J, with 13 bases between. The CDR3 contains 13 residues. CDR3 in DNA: TGTGCCAGCGGACTCCAGGGGACCTACGAGCAGTACTTC. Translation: CASGLQGTYEQYF.

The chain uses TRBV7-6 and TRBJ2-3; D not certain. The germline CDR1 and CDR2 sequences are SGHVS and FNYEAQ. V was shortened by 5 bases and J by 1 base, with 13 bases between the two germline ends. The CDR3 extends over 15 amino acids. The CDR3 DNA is TGTGCCAGCAGCCTCCCGCCCGCCGGCACAGATACGCAGTATTTT. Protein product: CASSLPPAGTDTQYF.

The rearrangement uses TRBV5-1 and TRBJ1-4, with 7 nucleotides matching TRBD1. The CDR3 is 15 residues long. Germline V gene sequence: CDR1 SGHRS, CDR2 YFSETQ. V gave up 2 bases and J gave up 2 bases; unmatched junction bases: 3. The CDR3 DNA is TGCGCCAGCAGCTTAGAGACAGGGACTAATGAAAAACTGTTTTTT. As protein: CASSLETGTNEKLFF.

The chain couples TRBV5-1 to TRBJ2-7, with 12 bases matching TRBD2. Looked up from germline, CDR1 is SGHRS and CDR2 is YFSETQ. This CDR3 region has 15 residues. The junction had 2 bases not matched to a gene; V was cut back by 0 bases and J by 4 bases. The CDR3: CASSLGTSGNYEQYF. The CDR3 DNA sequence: TGCGCCAGCAGCTTGGGGACTAGCGGGAATTACGAGCAGTACTTC.

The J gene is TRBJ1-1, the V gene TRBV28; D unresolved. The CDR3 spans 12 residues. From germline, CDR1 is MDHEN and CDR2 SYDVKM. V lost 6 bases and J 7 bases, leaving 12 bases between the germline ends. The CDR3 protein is CASRRPHGEAFF. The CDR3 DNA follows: TGTGCCAGCAGAAGACCGCATGGTGAAGCTTTCTTT.

The CDR3 DNA is TGTGCCAGCAGTCCCGCAGGTCCGGCTAATCAGCCCCAGCATTTT. It codes for CASSPAGPANQPQHF. This chain connects TRBV6-5 to TRBJ1-5, with no clear D. This CDR3 region has 15 residues. Deletions cut 5 bases from V and 4 bases from J, with 15 bases between. The germline gives CDR1 MNHEY, CDR2 SVGAGI.

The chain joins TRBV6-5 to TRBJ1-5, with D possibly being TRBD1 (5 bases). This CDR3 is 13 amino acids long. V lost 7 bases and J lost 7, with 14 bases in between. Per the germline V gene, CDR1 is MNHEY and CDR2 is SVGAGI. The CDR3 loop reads CASTSLGRQPQHF. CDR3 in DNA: TGTGCCAGCACATCACTGGGGCGGCAGCCCCAGCATTTT.

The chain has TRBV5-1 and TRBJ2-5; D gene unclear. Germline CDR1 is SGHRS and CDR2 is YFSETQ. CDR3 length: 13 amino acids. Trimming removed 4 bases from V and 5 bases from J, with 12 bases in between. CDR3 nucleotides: TGCGCCAGCAGCATCGACCCGTCGGAGACCCAGTACTTC. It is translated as CASSIDPSETQYF.

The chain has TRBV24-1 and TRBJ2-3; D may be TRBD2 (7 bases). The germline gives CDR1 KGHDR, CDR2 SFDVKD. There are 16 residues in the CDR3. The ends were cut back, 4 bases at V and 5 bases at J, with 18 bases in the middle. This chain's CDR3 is CATSEEGRGQGDTQYF. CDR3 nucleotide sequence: TGTGCCACCAGTGAAGAAGGGCGGGGGCAGGGAGATACGCAGTATTTT.

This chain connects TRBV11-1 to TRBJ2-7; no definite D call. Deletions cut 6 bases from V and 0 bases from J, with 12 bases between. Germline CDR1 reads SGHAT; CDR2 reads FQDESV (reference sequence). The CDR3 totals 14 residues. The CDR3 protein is CASSMEAASYEQYF. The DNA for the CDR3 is TGTGCCAGCAGTATGGAAGCAGCCTCCTACGAGCAGTACTTC.

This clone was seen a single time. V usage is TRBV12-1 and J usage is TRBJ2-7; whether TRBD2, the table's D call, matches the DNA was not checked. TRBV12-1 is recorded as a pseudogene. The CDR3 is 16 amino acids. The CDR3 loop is CASSCPGTRSFHEQYF. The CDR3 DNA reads TGTGCCAGCAGTTGCCCCGGGACTAGGAGCTTCCACGAGCAGTACTTC.

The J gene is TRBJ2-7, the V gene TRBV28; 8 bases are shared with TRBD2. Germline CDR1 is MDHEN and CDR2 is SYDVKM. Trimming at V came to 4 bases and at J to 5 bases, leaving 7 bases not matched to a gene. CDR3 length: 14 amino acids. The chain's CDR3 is CASSSRGAGDEQYF. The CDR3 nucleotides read TGTGCCAGCAGTTCCCGCGGAGCGGGGGACGAGCAGTACTTC.

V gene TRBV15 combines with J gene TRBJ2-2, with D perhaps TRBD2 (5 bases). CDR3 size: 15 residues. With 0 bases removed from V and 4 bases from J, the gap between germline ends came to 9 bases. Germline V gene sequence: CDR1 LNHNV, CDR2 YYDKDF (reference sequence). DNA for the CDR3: TGTGCCACCAGCAGAGACGGACTCAGCACCGGGGAGCTGTTTTTT. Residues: CATSRDGLSTGELFF.

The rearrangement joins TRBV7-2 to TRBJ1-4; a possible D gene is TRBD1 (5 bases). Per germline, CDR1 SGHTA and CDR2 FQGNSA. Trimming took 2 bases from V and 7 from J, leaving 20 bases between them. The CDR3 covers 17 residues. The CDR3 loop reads CASSLTIGGSFTEKLFF. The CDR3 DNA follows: TGTGCCAGCAGCTTAACTATCGGGGGGTCTTTCACTGAAAAACTGTTTTTT.

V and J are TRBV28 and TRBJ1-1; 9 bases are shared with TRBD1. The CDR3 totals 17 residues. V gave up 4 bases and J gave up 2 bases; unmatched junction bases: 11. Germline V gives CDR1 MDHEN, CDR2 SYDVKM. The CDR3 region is CASSSPGQGPSNTEAFF. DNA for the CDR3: TGTGCCAGCAGTTCCCCGGGACAGGGTCCATCTAACACTGAAGCTTTCTTT.

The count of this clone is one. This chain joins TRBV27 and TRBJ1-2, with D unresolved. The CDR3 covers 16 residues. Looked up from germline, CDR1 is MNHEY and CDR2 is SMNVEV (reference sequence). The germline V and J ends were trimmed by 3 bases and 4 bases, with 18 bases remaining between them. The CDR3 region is CASSFWATRLLYGYTF. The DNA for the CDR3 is TGTGCCAGCAGTTTTTGGGCGACAAGACTCCTCTATGGCTACACCTTC.

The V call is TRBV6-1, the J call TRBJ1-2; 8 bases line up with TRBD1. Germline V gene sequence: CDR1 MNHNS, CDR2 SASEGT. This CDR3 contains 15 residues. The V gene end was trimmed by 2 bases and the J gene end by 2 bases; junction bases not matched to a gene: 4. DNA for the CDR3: TGTGCCAGCAGTGAACCCGGACAGGGAAACTATGGCTACACCTTC. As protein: CASSEPGQGNYGYTF.